Presented here are 27 T cell receptor beta chains from one specimen sequenced in a study of cytomegalovirus exposure and HLA in healthy donors. PCR employed 60 Vbeta and 13 Jbeta primers. Clones were sequenced by immunoSEQ multiplex PCR, and TCRdb holds only the in-frame ones, with some missing. The table includes roughly 200,000 clones, about 80% detected once. The sequenced sample was PBMCs. Every receptor here comes from a man aged 18 to 29 in good health and CMV-seronegative.

The V gene is TRBV28, the J gene TRBJ1-1, with D maybe TRBD1 (6 bases). The CDR3 extends over 16 amino acids. Germline V gene data show CDR1 as MDHEN and CDR2 as SYDVKM. The V and J ends lost 4 bases and 3 bases respectively, with 18 bases between them. CDR3 sequence reads: CASSSPTTGLYTEAFF. The CDR3 DNA is TGTGCCAGCAGTTCGCCAACCACAGGGTTGTACACTGAAGCTTTCTTT.

V usage is TRBV18 and J usage is TRBJ2-7; D possibly corresponds to TRBD2 (6 bases). The V gene lost 3 bases and the J gene lost 5 bases, with 8 bases spanning the gap. Germline values: CDR1 KGHSH, CDR2 LQKENI. The CDR3 sequence is 12 residues long. In DNA, the CDR3 is TGTGCCAGCTCACCTGCGGGGAACGAGCAGTACTTC. Translating it yields CASSPAGNEQYF.

The V gene is TRBV5-1, the J gene TRBJ2-1; 7 bases map to TRBD2. Losses at the gene ends were 3 bases for V and 2 bases for J; bases not matched to a gene: 2. The CDR3 has 14 amino acids. Germline V gene data show CDR1 as SGHRS and CDR2 as YFSETQ. CDR3 residues: CASSSAGAYNEQFF. DNA of the CDR3: TGCGCCAGCAGCTCGGCGGGAGCCTACAATGAGCAGTTCTTC.

This rearrangement joins TRBV2 to TRBJ1-5; D remains unclear. Trimming removed 3 bases from V and 4 bases from J, with 10 bases in between. Per germline, CDR1 SNHLY and CDR2 FYNNEI. The CDR3 totals 14 residues. CDR3 protein: CASSDSGGNQPQHF. CDR3 sequence (DNA): TGTGCCAGCAGTGACTCAGGTGGAAATCAGCCCCAGCATTTT.

This sequence joins TRBV6-5 and TRBJ1-1, with TRBD1 as a possible D gene (6 bases). The CDR3 loop spans 13 amino acids. Germline V CDR1 and CDR2: MNHEY, SVGAGI. Trimming cost V 6 bases and J 6 bases, with 14 bases left between them. The DNA of the CDR3 is TGTGCCAGCAGCCGTACAGGGTTCGCTGAAGCTTTCTTT. It codes for CASSRTGFAEAFF.

J is TRBJ2-3 and V is TRBV5-1, with 9 bases lining up with TRBD2. The CDR3 loop spans 14 amino acids. CDR1 SGHRS and CDR2 YFSETQ come from the germline V gene. The junction had 9 bases not matched to a gene; V was cut back by 4 bases and J by 9 bases. The CDR3 nucleotides read TGCGCCAGCAGCCCGTTAGCGGGAGCAGGGACGCAGTATTTT. Amino acids: CASSPLAGAGTQYF. Full variable domain (rest looked up from reference TRBV5-1 and TRBJ2-3): KAGVTQTPRYLIKTRGQQVTLSCSPISGHRSVSWYQQTPGQGLQFLFEYFSETQRNKGNFPGRFSGRQFSNSRSEMNVSTLELGDSALYLCASSPLAGAGTQYFGPGTRLTVL.

V usage is TRBV30 and J usage is TRBJ2-3; D not certain. This CDR3 region has 14 residues. V was shortened by 0 bases and J by 2 bases, with 9 bases between the two germline ends. Per germline, CDR1 GTSNPN and CDR2 SVGIG (reference sequence). The DNA of the CDR3 is TGTGCCTGGAGTGTATCTTACTCCACAGATACGCAGTATTTT. Translation gives CAWSVSYSTDTQYF.

This chain connects TRBV6-5 to TRBJ2-7; the D gene is possibly TRBD1 (6 bases). There are 14 residues in the CDR3. Trimming shortened V by 6 bases and J by 0 bases, and 12 bases separated the two germline ends. Germline values: CDR1 MNHEY, CDR2 SVGAGI. CDR3 sequence: CASSIQGSSYEQYF. The CDR3 DNA sequence: TGTGCCAGCAGCATACAGGGCAGCTCCTACGAGCAGTACTTC.

V gene TRBV28 combines with J gene TRBJ1-1, with D unclear. V lost 2 bases and J lost 10, with 8 bases in between. Germline CDR1 MDHEN, CDR2 SYDVKM. The CDR3 runs to 11 residues. This CDR3 is CASSLTRGAFF. CDR3 DNA sequence: TGTGCCAGCAGTTTAACCAGAGGAGCTTTCTTT.

The chain uses TRBV5-4 and TRBJ2-7; TRBD1 matches at 7 bases. The CDR3 is 13 residues long. Losses at the gene ends were 5 bases for V and 4 bases for J; bases not matched to a gene: 6. Germline V gene lookup returns CDR1 SGHNT and CDR2 YYREEE (reference sequence). CDR3 residues: CASSRDRQYEQYF. The CDR3 nucleotides are TGTGCCAGCAGTCGGGACAGACAGTACGAGCAGTACTTC.

This sequence joins TRBV7-2 and TRBJ1-5; D possibly corresponds to TRBD1 (5 bases). Looked up from germline, CDR1 is SGHTA and CDR2 is FQGNSA. This CDR3 region has 14 residues. V lost 1 base, J lost 3 bases, and 7 bases lay in between. CDR3 DNA: TGTGCCAGCAGCTTAGGGGGACTCAATCAGCCCCAGCATTTT. Residues: CASSLGGLNQPQHF.

The chain recombines TRBV18 with TRBJ1-2; a weak D match, TRBD1 (6 bases). This CDR3 is built from 16 residues. The V and J ends lost 3 bases and 8 bases respectively, with 22 bases between them. Germline V lookup: CDR1 KGHSH, CDR2 LQKENI. CDR3 nucleotide sequence: TGTGCCAGCTCACCGAACAGGGAGTTAAGTGAGGGAGGCTACACCTTC. This sequence encodes CASSPNRELSEGGYTF.

V is TRBV7-4 and J is TRBJ2-7, with TRBD2 matching 9 bases. CDR3 size: 12 residues. Germline V gene sequence: CDR1 SGHVT, CDR2 SQSDAQ. J was trimmed by 4 bases and V by 8 bases; bases with no gene match: 3. CDR3 DNA sequence: TGTGCCAGCGAACTAGCGGGTTACGAGCAGTACTTC. As protein: CASELAGYEQYF. The full variable domain, rest sourced from reference TRBV7-4 and TRBJ2-7, is GAGVSQSPRYKVAKRGRDVALRCDSISGHVTLYWYRQTLGQGSEVLTYSQSDAQRDKSGRPSGRFSAERPERSVSTLKIQRTEQGDSAVYLCASELAGYEQYFGPGTRLTVT.

The chain links TRBV7-3 to TRBJ2-4; D unclear. V lost 5 bases and J lost 5, with 4 bases in between. The CDR3 is 11 amino acids. Germline CDR1 is SGHTA and CDR2 is FQGTGA. CDR3 sequence: CASSRENIQYF. The CDR3 DNA sequence: TGTGCCAGCAGCCGGGAAAACATTCAGTACTTC.

This clone came up a few times. The chain links TRBV2 to TRBJ2-3; 12 positions match TRBD2. The CDR3 has 17 amino acids. Germline V gene sequence: CDR1 SNHLY, CDR2 FYNNEI. The trim removed 1 base at V and 2 bases at J, leaving 4 bases unmatched. CDR3 nucleotides: TGTGCCAGCAGTGAAGGAGGGACTAGCGGGTACACAGATACGCAGTATTTT. Translation: CASSEGGTSGYTDTQYF.

This CDR3 is CASSLALSAGNRSGNTIYF. The CDR3 region has the DNA TGTGCCAGCAGCTTAGCGTTATCGGCGGGGAATCGCTCTGGAAACACCATATATTTT. J is TRBJ1-3 and V is TRBV7-9; D remains ambiguous. Germline CDR1 is SEHNR and CDR2 is FQNEAQ (reference sequence). The CDR3 loop spans 19 amino acids. The germline V and J ends were trimmed by 0 bases and 0 bases, with 18 bases remaining between them. Based on the CDR3 plus reference TRBV7-9 and TRBJ1-3, the full variable domain is DTGVSQNPRHKITKRGQNVTFRCDPISEHNRLYWYRQTLGQGPEFLTYFQNEAQLEKSRLLSDRFSAERPKGSFSTLEIQRTEQGDSAMYLCASSLALSAGNRSGNTIYFGEGSWLTVV.

This sequence joins TRBV11-3 and TRBJ2-2, with a possible D match to TRBD2 (5 bases). The CDR3 totals 13 residues. V lost 5 bases to trimming and J lost 8 bases, with 12 bases between them. Germline loops: CDR1 SGHNT, CDR2 YENEEA. CDR3 sequence: CASSQWEWGELFF. The CDR3 DNA sequence: TGTGCCAGCAGCCAGTGGGAGTGGGGGGAGCTGTTTTTT. The complete variable domain, with remaining parts taken from reference TRBV11-3 and TRBJ2-2, reads EAGVVQSPRYKIIEKKQPVAFWCNPISGHNTLYWYLQNLGQGPELLIRYENEEAVDDSQLPKDRFSAERLKGVDSTLKIQPAELGDSAVYLCASSQWEWGELFFGEGSRLTVL.

The CDR3 reads CASSLAVVYEQYF. The CDR3 coding sequence is TGTGCCAGCAGCTTAGCCGTCGTCTACGAGCAGTACTTC. The chain couples TRBV7-2 to TRBJ2-7; D unresolved. CDR1 and CDR2 (germline): SGHTA, FQGNSA. Trimming stripped 0 bases from V and 3 bases from J, with 6 bases between. The CDR3 extends over 13 amino acids.

The count of this clone is one. Its ends do not fully match the called genes, so a read error is possible. The chain combines TRBV4-1 with TRBJ2-7, with 9 nucleotides matching TRBD2. The CDR3 covers 15 residues. Looked up from germline, CDR1 is MGHRA and CDR2 is YSYEKL. The CDR3 coding sequence is TGCGCCAGCAGCCAAGACCGGACTAGCGCCTACGAGCAGCACTTC. This translates into CASSQDRTSAYEQHF.

The V gene is TRBV28, the J gene TRBJ1-2; a weak D match, TRBD1 (5 bases). The CDR3 length is 14 residues. Deletions cut 10 bases from V and 1 base from J, with 16 bases between. Germline V gene sequence: CDR1 MDHEN, CDR2 SYDVKM. The CDR3 region is CATIPTAINYGYTF. As DNA, the CDR3 is TGTGCCACCATCCCGACAGCTATTAACTATGGCTACACCTTC.

The V and J genes are TRBV6-5 and TRBJ1-6; D gene unclear. The CDR3 consists of 13 residues. Germline V gene data show CDR1 as MNHEY and CDR2 as SVGAGI. V was clipped by 10 bases and J by 3 bases, with 10 bases between them. The CDR3 bases are TGTGCCATTGGGCAGGACTATAATTCACCCCTCCACTTT. Translation: CAIGQDYNSPLHF.

This chain uses TRBV27 with TRBJ2-7; 7 bases agree with TRBD2. CDR1 and CDR2 (germline): MNHEY, SMNVEV (reference sequence). CDR3 length: 14 amino acids. The junction had 6 bases not matched to a gene; V was cut back by 2 bases and J by 5 bases. The CDR3 region is CASSLNGGRNEQYF. The CDR3 DNA sequence: TGTGCCAGCAGTTTAAATGGCGGGAGAAACGAGCAGTACTTC.

The CDR3 coding sequence is TGTGCCAGCAGCTTAAGAGGCCTTGGCTACACCTTC. This sequence encodes CASSLRGLGYTF. J is TRBJ1-2 and V is TRBV7-2; no reliable D call. The CDR3 sequence is 12 residues long. Looked up from germline, CDR1 is SGHTA and CDR2 is FQGNSA. Trimming pared 2 bases from V and 7 bases from J, leaving 8 bases between.

Here the CDR3 reads CASSGSGGDTQYF. The CDR3 DNA is TGTGCCAGCAGCGGCTCAGGGGGAGATACGCAGTATTTT. This chain uses TRBV9 with TRBJ2-3, with TRBD1 matching 7 bases. This CDR3 contains 13 residues. Germline CDR1 reads SGDLS; CDR2 reads YYNGEE. V trimming: 3 bases; J trimming: 5 bases; junction bases outside the gene matches: 3. The entire variable domain, with the rest obtained from reference TRBV9 and TRBJ2-3, is as follows: DSGVTQTPKHLITATGQRVTLRCSPRSGDLSVYWYQQSLDQGLQFLIQYYNGEERAKGNILERFSAQQFPDLHSELNLSSLELGDSALYFCASSGSGGDTQYFGPGTRLTVL.

This sequence joins TRBV7-8 and TRBJ2-7, with D maybe TRBD1 (5 bases). Per the germline V gene, CDR1 is SGHVS and CDR2 is FQNEAQ. This CDR3 is 12 amino acids long. Trimming removed 3 bases at V and 6 bases at J, with 9 bases between. CDR3 sequence (DNA): TGTGCCAGCAGCTTCCAGGGCGTCGAGCAGTACTTC. As protein: CASSFQGVEQYF.

CDR3 loop: CASKGPRAGSDTQYF. The CDR3 DNA reads as TGTGCCAGCAAGGGTCCGAGGGCCGGCTCAGATACGCAGTATTTT. V usage is TRBV2 and J usage is TRBJ2-3; a possible D gene is TRBD2 (5 bases). The CDR3 has 15 amino acids. Germline loops: CDR1 SNHLY, CDR2 FYNNEI. V was clipped by 7 bases and J by 4 bases, with 18 bases between them. The whole variable domain, remainder taken from reference TRBV2 and TRBJ2-3, is EPEVTQTPSHQVTQMGQEVILRCVPISNHLYFYWYRQILGQKVEFLVSFYNNEISEKSEIFDDQFSVERPDGSNFTLKIRSTKLEDSAMYFCASKGPRAGSDTQYFGPGTRLTVL.

J is TRBJ1-5 and V is TRBV27; 8 bases align to TRBD1. This CDR3 spans 16 amino acids. Trimming at V came to 5 bases and at J to 7 bases, leaving 13 bases not matched to a gene. CDR1 and CDR2 (germline): MNHEY, SMNVEV (reference sequence). DNA for the CDR3: TGTGCCAGCAGTCTCTCCGGGACAGGCCTGGGGCAGCCCCAGCATTTT. It translates to CASSLSGTGLGQPQHF.